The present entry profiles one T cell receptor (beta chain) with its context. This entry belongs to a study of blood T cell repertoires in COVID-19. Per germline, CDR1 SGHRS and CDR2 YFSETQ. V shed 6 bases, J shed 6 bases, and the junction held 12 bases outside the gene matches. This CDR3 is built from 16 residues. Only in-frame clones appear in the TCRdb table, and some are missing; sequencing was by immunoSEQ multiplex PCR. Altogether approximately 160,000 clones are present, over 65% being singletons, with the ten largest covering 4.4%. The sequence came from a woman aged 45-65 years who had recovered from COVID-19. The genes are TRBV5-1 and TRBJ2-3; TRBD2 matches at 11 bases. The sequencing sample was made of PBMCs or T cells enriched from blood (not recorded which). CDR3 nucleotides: TGCGCCAGCAATGCACTAGCGGGGGCGCCGGGCGATACGCAGTATTTT. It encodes CASNALAGAPGDTQYF.